Listed here is a single T cell receptor (beta chain). This clone was seen a single time. Its antigen target is currently unknown. Per-base qualities were not stored, and no clone one base away is much larger. The entry originates in a study of T cell responses to AZD1222 COVID-19 vaccine (dated by TCRdb to the early 2020s). With respect to the entire study: TCR sequencing covered over 230 trial participants: 207 given two doses of AZD1222 and approximately 25 given two doses of MenACWY control vaccine. Trial participants were enrolled by age into subgroups of 18-55, 56-69 and 70-plus years, and roughly 160, 29 and 62 TCR-sequenced participants, respectively, were included in these subgroups. Overall results and qualifications from the work: Participants were mostly white British, with more females than males. The authors suggested clonal diversity may have been underestimated. CD4 TCRs associated with the vaccine covered the entire spike protein, and the dominant responses were in regions 160-218 and 743-854. No day 14 peak-response samples were available, so repertoires were characterized only after the peak T cell response. Epitopes outside the regions mutated in the B.1.351 and B.1.1.7 variants were reportedly recognized by nearly half of the unique spike-specific TCRs. After two AZD1222 doses, spike-specific TCR breadth and depth were significantly higher than at day 0 and than in MenACWY recipients. In the small 56-69-year group, the increase in depth fell short of significance, most likely because of low power. Conclusions about previously exposed vaccinees were limited because only a handful of AZD1222 recipients were SARS-CoV-2 seropositive at baseline.

The CDR3 regions of human TCRbeta chains were analyzed by immunosequencing. As for the authors' bioinformatics: Repertoire TCRs were checked for matches against a reference library of SARS-CoV-2-specific TCRs that had been generated using the MIRA antigen-specificity platform. Breadth was defined as the fraction of unique TCRs that were SARS-CoV-2-associated, and depth was defined as the fraction of total T cells that were SARS-CoV-2-associated. Using the MIRA data, every spike-specific TCR was mapped to the spike region that the TCR reacted to and assigned to either a CD4 or a CD8 class. Log10-transformed breadth and depth values were compared by one-way ANOVA with Sidak's multiple comparisons tests. The immuneACCESS repertoire file appears here via TCRdb, limited to in-frame rearrangements. These files lack a portion of the clones; in checked studies, under half of the deficit traces to unresolved V genes, and the cause of the others is not known. V and J calls and clone size come straight from that table; D and trimming were deduced from the DNA. The sample contains 150,000 to 190,000 clones, 75% to 90% of them found a single time. The ten top clones hold about a tenth of the sample.

Reading the label with the study, this specimen's time point is: about 28 days (+/-7) after the second vaccine dose. AZD1222 recipients with second doses at about 4 weeks or about 12 weeks were pooled, because spike-specific TCR depth and breadth did not differ between schedules. Vaccinee samples were obtained from the UK trials COV001 and COV002, which included a single-blind randomized controlled phase 2/3 trial of AZD1222 (ChAdOx1 nCoV-19) in healthy adults. For TCRbeta chain sequencing, PBMC samples were collected from trial participants at day 0 and at day 28 after the second dose. The receptor comes from an adult who received the AZD1222 COVID-19 vaccine. Source: peripheral blood, taken 28 days after the second AZD1222 dose.

The CDR3 is CASSKTSGGHETQYF. The nucleotide sequence is TGTGCCAGTAGTAAGACTAGCGGGGGACATGAGACCCAGTACTTC. This sequence uses TRBV19 and TRBJ2-5, and 12 junction bases match TRBD2. The germline V gene (reference sequence) supplies CDR1 LNHDA and CDR2 SQIVND. The CDR3 runs 15 amino acids, cysteine and phenylalanine included. The DNA shown is the 45-base CDR3, in frame from base 1. Relative to germline, V is missing 4 bases and J is missing 5 bases, with 5 bases of the junction outside any gene match.